Listed here are 4 T cell receptor beta chains from one sample, sequenced in a study of shared clonotypes between healthy human individuals (dated by TCRdb to 2020 to 2022). The library was built by means of the immunoSEQ multiplex PCR assay. Held by TCRdb, this immuneACCESS table contains in-frame sequences only and omits some clones. Under half of the omission traces to an unresolved V gene where checked; the cause of the rest is unknown. For this sample there are a few hundred thousand clones; around 80% appear just once. The ten largest clones take up more than 10% of the sample. Sequencing input: PBMCs. The origin of the receptors is a woman aged 40-49 years in good health. Some clones in this sample may be carry-over from other donors' samples.

Remarks on this clone: A much larger clone lies a single base off, so this may be a read error. The chain recombines TRBV7-2 with TRBJ1-2; 8 bases fit TRBD1. This CDR3 has 13 residues. The germline V gene has CDR1 SGHTA and CDR2 FQGNSA. Trimming took 2 bases from V and 4 from J; bases not matched to a gene: 0. CDR3 nucleotides: TGTGCCAGCAGCTTACAGGGGGCCTATGGCTACACCTTC. Encoded protein: CASSLQGAYGYTF.

CDR3 protein: CASSESGRDTQYF. Here the CDR3 DNA reads TGCGCCAGCAGTGAGTCCGGGCGAGATACGCAGTATTTT. The V gene is TRBV10-2, the J gene TRBJ2-3; D remains unclear. Trimming pared 0 bases from V and 5 bases from J, leaving 6 bases between. Germline V gene data show CDR1 as WSHSY and CDR2 as SAAADI. The CDR3 contains 13 residues.

CDR3 amino acids: CASSPYSGSGDTQYF. The CDR3 coding sequence is TGTGCCAGCAGCCCCTATAGCGGGAGCGGAGATACGCAGTATTTT. The chain is built from TRBV11-2 and TRBJ2-3; 9 bases line up with TRBD2. The germline V gene has CDR1 SGHAT and CDR2 FQNNGV. The CDR3 covers 15 residues. J lost 5 bases, V lost 5 bases, and 8 bases had no gene match. Filled out from reference TRBV11-2 and TRBJ2-3, the complete variable domain reads EAGVAQSPRYKIIEKRQSVAFWCNPISGHATLYWYQQILGQGPKLLIQFQNNGVVDDSQLPKDRFSAERLKGVDSTLKIQPAKLEDSAVYLCASSPYSGSGDTQYFGPGTRLTVL.

The chain is built from TRBV19 and TRBJ2-1; the D gene is possibly TRBD2 (5 bases). The length of the CDR3 is 13 residues. CDR1 is LNHDA and CDR2 is SQIVND in the germline V gene (reference sequence). V was shortened by 5 bases and J by 7 bases, with 12 bases between the two germline ends. CDR3 nucleotides: TGTGCCAGTAGTGTTTCTAGCTGGAATGAGCAGTTCTTC. It is translated as CASSVSSWNEQFF.